These T cell receptor beta chains were read from a single sample in a study of blood T cell repertoires in COVID-19. Some clones are missing from TCRdb's copy, which holds only in-frame ones; the method was immunoSEQ multiplex PCR. The sample records 250,000 to 300,000 clones, about 91% being singletons. Input material: peripheral blood. These receptors were obtained from a woman aged 55 to 70 with acute or convalescent COVID-19. The CDR3 runs from the conserved cysteine through the conserved F or W. The D gene is left open where the match is weak. Size values are once, few and many counts, or a class for expanded clones, and some rows have none.

v_call	clone_size	d_call	j_call	cdr3_aa	cdr3_nt
TRBV7-3	.	.	TRBJ1-1	CASRLTGQNTEAFF	TGTGCCAGCCGATTGACCGGACAGAACACTGAAGCTTTCTTT
TRBV7-2	.	.	TRBJ1-3	CASSSRVAGNTIYF	TGTGCCAGCAGCTCCCGGGTGGCTGGAAACACCATATATTTT
TRBV7-2	.	.	TRBJ1-1	CASSLGHSNTEAFF	TGTGCCAGCAGCTTGGGACACTCGAACACTGAAGCTTTCTTT
TRBV7-2	.	TRBD1	TRBJ1-6	CASSFSGGTSPLHF	TGTGCCAGCAGCTTTTCAGGGGGTACTTCACCCCTCCACTTT
TRBV5-1	few	.	TRBJ2-7	CASKRAYEQYF	TGCGCCAGCAAGCGTGCCTACGAGCAGTACTTC
TRBV3-1/TRBV3-2	.	.	TRBJ1-2	CASSQGGYGYTF	TGTGCCAGCAGCCAGGGAGGGTATGGCTACACCTTC
TRBV5-5	.	TRBD1	TRBJ1-2	CASSPRTGGQRGYTF	TGTGCCAGCAGCCCTAGGACAGGGGGCCAGAGGGGCTACACCTTC
TRBV7-9	.	TRBD2	TRBJ2-5	CASSFNRLAGGIWETQYF	TGTGCCAGCAGCTTTAACCGGCTAGCGGGAGGGATTTGGGAGACCCAGTACTTC
TRBV3-1/TRBV3-2	.	.	TRBJ2-7	CASSQTVGSYEQYF	TGTGCCAGCAGCCAGACAGTAGGTTCCTACGAGCAGTACTTC
TRBV28	.	TRBD1	TRBJ1-5	CASSYRGYPNQPQHF	TGTGCCAGCAGTTACAGGGGGTACCCCAATCAGCCCCAGCATTTT
TRBV6-5	.	.	TRBJ1-1	CASSYGGLNTEAFF	TGTGCCAGCAGTTACGGGGGCCTGAACACTGAAGCTTTCTTT
TRBV4-3	few	TRBD1	TRBJ1-2	CASSRAGTGTGYTF	TGCGCCAGCAGCCGTGCCGGGACAGGGACTGGCTACACCTTC
TRBV24-1	.	TRBD1	TRBJ1-1	CATSAGDRVATEAFF	TGTGCCACCAGTGCGGGCGACAGGGTTGCCACTGAAGCTTTCTTT
TRBV5-6	.	TRBD1	TRBJ1-2	CASSELDRGSYGYTF	TGTGCCAGCAGCGAACTGGACAGGGGGAGCTATGGCTACACCTTC
TRBV6-1	.	TRBD2	TRBJ2-2	CASSDILAGVDTGELFF	TGTGCCAGCAGTGATATACTAGCGGGAGTTGACACCGGGGAGCTGTTTTTT
TRBV7-9	few	TRBD1	TRBJ1-1	CASSRGTANTEAFF	TGTGCCAGCAGCCGCGGGACAGCGAACACTGAAGCTTTCTTT
TRBV28	few	.	TRBJ2-3	CASSLTKSTDTQYF	TGTGCCAGCAGTCTGACAAAAAGCACAGATACGCAGTATTTT
TRBV5-6	.	TRBD1	TRBJ1-6	CASSPPGQYNSPLHF	TGTGCCAGCAGCCCACCGGGACAGTATAATTCACCCCTCCACTTT
TRBV6-6	.	.	TRBJ1-5	CASSYKTGNQPQHF	TGTGCCAGCAGTTACAAGACAGGCAATCAGCCCCAGCATTTT